The 23 T cell receptor beta chains presented below share a single source sample, sequenced in a study of beta chain features in type 1 diabetes. These receptors have no known antigen. Reverse transcribing all isolated RNA meant expressed TCRB transcripts were sequenced. Generated by immunoSEQ multiplex PCR, the TCRdb table keeps only in-frame clones and is missing some. The sample carries hundreds of thousands of clones, around 9.7% recorded once. Findings and limits, study-wide: Among all four CD4+ subsets, Type 1 diabetes patients had TCRB CDR3s that were moderately but significantly shorter.

Material for sequencing was central memory CD4+ T cells from blood. These receptors were taken from a man under 40 with type 1 diabetes.

This clone was detected a few times. This chain links TRBV7-8 with TRBJ2-6, with D perhaps TRBD2 (6 bases). The CDR3 is made up of 16 amino acids. The ends were cut back, 6 bases at V and 2 bases at J, with 14 bases in the middle. Germline V gene sequence: CDR1 SGHVS, CDR2 FQNEAQ. Written as DNA, the CDR3 is TGTGCCAGCAGGAAAGGCGGGGTCCCTGGGGCCAACGTCCTGACTTTC. Its translation: CASRKGGVPGANVLTF.

The chain carries TRBV19 and TRBJ2-1; D assignment may be TRBD1 or TRBD2 (6 bases each). The CDR3 extends over 15 amino acids. Germline CDR1 and CDR2: LNHDA and SQIVND (reference sequence). With 4 bases removed from V and 5 bases from J, the gap between germline ends came to 15 bases. CDR3 DNA: TGTGCCAGTAGTACCCGACAGGCGGGAAACAATGAGCAGTTCTTC. Translation gives CASSTRQAGNNEQFF.

This clone occurred a few times. The chain carries TRBV28 and TRBJ1-1; a possible D gene is TRBD1 (6 bases). Germline V gene data show CDR1 as MDHEN and CDR2 as SYDVKM. Trimming stripped 6 bases from V and 0 bases from J, with 17 bases between. The CDR3 has 16 residues. The CDR3 DNA is TGTGCCAGCAGCTACCTACGGGACACTGTGAACACTGAAGCTTTCTTT. Protein sequence: CASSYLRDTVNTEAFF.

This chain connects TRBV9 to TRBJ2-1; TRBD2 is a possible D gene (6 bases). The germline V gene has CDR1 SGDLS and CDR2 YYNGEE. The V and J ends lost 3 bases and 8 bases respectively, with 12 bases between them. The CDR3 extends over 13 amino acids. The CDR3 sequence is CASSARLVDEQFF. The CDR3 DNA is TGTGCCAGCAGCGCACGACTAGTCGATGAGCAGTTCTTC.

The chain carries TRBV28 and TRBJ2-1; 13 bases fit TRBD2. The germline CDR1 and CDR2 sequences are MDHEN and SYDVKM. The trim removed 3 bases at V and 6 bases at J, leaving 2 bases unmatched. The CDR3 covers 15 residues. The CDR3 nucleotides read TGTGCCAGCAGTTTCGGACTAGCGGGGGTCAATGAGCAGTTCTTC. Protein product: CASSFGLAGVNEQFF.

This clone has just a few counts. The gene calls are TRBV29-1 and TRBJ1-1, with D perhaps TRBD1 (5 bases). Trimming took 3 bases from V and 6 from J, leaving 11 bases between them. Germline V gives CDR1 SQVTM, CDR2 ANQGSEA. The CDR3 extends over 12 amino acids. The CDR3 nucleotides are TGCAGCGTTGATCAGGGATCCGCTGAAGCTTTCTTT. Protein product: CSVDQGSAEAFF. Supplemented by reference TRBV29-1 and TRBJ1-1, the full variable domain reads SAVISQKPSRDICQRGTSLTIQCQVDSQVTMMFWYRQQPGQSLTLIATANQGSEATYESGFVIDKFPISRPNLTFSTLTVSNMSPEDSSIYLCSVDQGSAEAFFGQGTRLTVV.

In its sample, this clone was seen a few times. The V gene is TRBV28, the J gene TRBJ2-1; D not certain. CDR3 length: 15 amino acids. Trimming removed 3 bases from V and 1 base from J, with 10 bases in between. Per germline, CDR1 MDHEN and CDR2 SYDVKM. The CDR3 protein is CASSLSAQSYNEQFF. The DNA of the CDR3 is TGTGCCAGCAGTTTGTCGGCGCAATCCTACAATGAGCAGTTCTTC.

This clone was seen more than once but under ten times. The chain links TRBV7-9 to TRBJ1-2; 8 positions match TRBD1. The length of the CDR3 is 16 residues. Trimming cost V 3 bases and J 4 bases; bases outside gene matches: 10. Germline V gene sequence: CDR1 SEHNR, CDR2 FQNEAQ (reference sequence). The CDR3 sequence is CASSFLPDRGGYGYTF. The CDR3 bases are TGTGCCAGCAGCTTCCTCCCCGACAGGGGAGGCTATGGCTACACCTTC.

This clone was counted once. This rearrangement joins TRBV7-2 to TRBJ1-2; 11 bases fit TRBD1. The CDR3 is 14 residues long. V was clipped by 5 bases and J by 6 bases; unmatched bases: 5. The germline V gene has CDR1 SGHTA and CDR2 FQGNSA. The CDR3 DNA sequence: TGTGCCAGCAGCCCCGGACAGGGGGCAAATGGCTACACCTTC. Its translation is CASSPGQGANGYTF.

This clone came up many times. J is TRBJ2-1 and V is TRBV2, with TRBD1 as a possible D gene (6 bases). The CDR3 spans 12 residues. The V end was cut by 11 bases, the J end by 5 bases, with 13 bases between. CDR1 and CDR2 from the germline V gene are SNHLY and FYNNEI. The chain's CDR3 is CAGNRDHNEQFF. The CDR3 region has the DNA TGTGCCGGCAACAGGGATCACAATGAGCAGTTCTTC.

This clone turned up a few times. The chain carries TRBV7-2 and TRBJ2-7, with D perhaps TRBD2 (5 bases). Germline loops: CDR1 SGHTA, CDR2 FQGNSA. The CDR3 runs to 14 residues. Trimming took 3 bases from V and 3 from J, leaving 12 bases between them. CDR3 coding DNA: TGTGCCAGCAGCTTGGGAGTGGCGGGCTACGAGCAGTACTTC. Translating gives CASSLGVAGYEQYF.

This clone was detected a few times. CDR3 amino acids: CASSRDSLYTEAFF. For the CDR3, the DNA is TGTGCCAGCAGCCGTGACAGCCTTTACACTGAAGCTTTCTTT. The chain joins TRBV27 to TRBJ1-1; TRBD1 is a possible D gene (5 bases). The V gene's germline CDR1 is MNHEY and CDR2 SMNVEV (reference sequence). Trimming shortened V by 6 bases and J by 3 bases, and 14 bases separated the two germline ends. CDR3 size: 14 residues.

The chain combines TRBV7-9 with TRBJ2-2; no firm D call. The CDR3 extends over 14 amino acids. The germline CDR1 and CDR2 sequences are SEHNR and FQNEAQ (reference sequence). Trimming cost V 3 bases and J 0 bases, with 5 bases left between them. CDR3 in DNA: TGTGCCAGCAGCTTGTCCTCGAACACCGGGGAGCTGTTTTTT. Protein product: CASSLSSNTGELFF.

This clone has more than one count but fewer than ten. This rearrangement joins TRBV5-1 to TRBJ2-3; D ambiguous. The V end lost 1 base, the J end lost 3 bases, and 18 bases lay between the germline ends. The CDR3 has 17 residues. Germline CDR1 and CDR2: SGHRS and YFSETQ. CDR3 amino acids: CASSLRPKGDGTDTQYF. The CDR3 DNA follows: TGCGCCAGCAGCTTGCGACCTAAGGGTGATGGAACAGATACGCAGTATTTT.

The V and J genes are TRBV2 and TRBJ1-6; 8 bases line up with TRBD1. Germline V lookup: CDR1 SNHLY, CDR2 FYNNEI. The CDR3 has 16 residues. V was clipped by 5 bases and J by 7 bases; unmatched bases: 10. CDR3 residues: CASSRLRTGQNSPLHF. The CDR3 nucleotides are TGTGCCAGCAGTCGTCTACGGACAGGGCAAAATTCACCCCTCCACTTT.

This clone came up a few times. V is TRBV30 and J is TRBJ1-5; D not certain. The CDR3 contains 14 residues. Germline V gene data show CDR1 as GTSNPN and CDR2 as SVGIG (reference sequence). V was shortened by 0 bases and J by 1 base, with 7 bases between the two germline ends. Written as DNA, the CDR3 is TGTGCCTGGAGTGTCCCTACCAGCAATCAGCCCCAGCATTTT. Its translation is CAWSVPTSNQPQHF.

The chain combines TRBV9 with TRBJ2-6; D may be TRBD1 (6 bases). V was shortened by 3 bases and J by 1 base, with 14 bases between the two germline ends. Germline V gene sequence: CDR1 SGDLS, CDR2 YYNGEE. The CDR3 totals 17 residues. In DNA, the CDR3 is TGTGCCAGCAGCGCAACAACAGGGATTTCTGGGGCCAACGTCCTGACTTTC. Its translation is CASSATTGISGANVLTF.

The chain links TRBV7-9 to TRBJ1-2; D may be TRBD1 (5 bases). The CDR3 length is 14 residues. Germline V CDR1 and CDR2: SEHNR, FQNEAQ (reference sequence). Trimming shortened V by 6 bases and J by 2 bases, and 13 bases separated the two germline ends. CDR3 bases: TGTGCCAGCAGGCCACTGACAGTCAACTATGGCTACACCTTC. The encoded protein is CASRPLTVNYGYTF.

This clone was recorded a few times. CDR3 nucleotide sequence: TGTGCCACCAGCAGAGATATGGGGCACAATGAAAAACTGTTTTTT. Protein: CATSRDMGHNEKLFF. The chain is built from TRBV15 and TRBJ1-4, with D perhaps TRBD1 (5 bases). The CDR3 is 15 residues long. Germline CDR1 reads LNHNV; CDR2 reads YYDKDF (reference sequence). The V end was cut by 0 bases, the J end by 5 bases, with 10 bases between.

A few counts support this clone. The chain carries TRBV7-2 and TRBJ2-5, with D perhaps TRBD2 (5 bases). V was trimmed by 3 bases and J by 5 bases, leaving 16 bases between them. Germline V gene lookup returns CDR1 SGHTA and CDR2 FQGNSA. The CDR3 length is 15 residues. The CDR3 loop reads CASSFSPQQRETQYF. CDR3 nucleotides: TGTGCCAGCAGCTTCTCCCCTCAGCAGCGGGAGACCCAGTACTTC.

This clone turned up a few times. V gene TRBV11-2 combines with J gene TRBJ1-1; 9 bases fit TRBD1. CDR1 is SGHAT, CDR2 FQNNGV, per germline. With 5 bases clipped from V and 4 bases from J, the junction kept 14 bases outside the gene matches. This CDR3 spans 17 amino acids. CDR3 protein: CASSPTSDRGSGTEAFF. The CDR3, as DNA: TGTGCCAGCAGCCCGACCTCGGACAGGGGATCCGGCACTGAAGCTTTCTTT.

This clone came up a few times. The chain couples TRBV5-6 to TRBJ1-2; D is unresolved. The CDR3 consists of 12 residues. Germline-derived CDR1 and CDR2 are SGHDT and YYEEEE. V lost 0 bases and J 7 bases, leaving 7 bases between the germline ends. The CDR3 DNA sequence: TGTGCCAGCAGCTTGGCCGACGGTGGCTACACCTTC. This codes for CASSLADGGYTF.

The V and J genes are TRBV7-9 and TRBJ1-1; TRBD1 is a possible D gene (5 bases). Trimming cost V 2 bases and J 5 bases, with 18 bases left between them. The CDR3 is 16 amino acids. Germline CDR1 reads SEHNR; CDR2 reads FQNEAQ (reference sequence). CDR3 amino acids: CASSLPLGREGTEAFF. The CDR3 DNA is TGTGCCAGCAGCTTACCCTTGGGCAGGGAGGGGACTGAAGCTTTCTTT.